This T cell receptor (beta chain) was retrieved from a study of blood T cell repertoires in COVID-19. Study-wide context: Sites across the United States, Italy and Spain contributed samples from acute and convalescent COVID-19.

Recruited during active infection, patients (from Seattle) were subsequently followed longitudinally. CDR3 length: 12 amino acids. Trimming took 3 bases from V and 5 from J, leaving 7 bases between them. Study processing details: Using reference gene primer amplification, nucleated cell counts were estimated. Clones were read by immunoSEQ multiplex PCR, and TCRdb kept only the in-frame ones, dropping some. D and trimming come from the DNA, and the V and J calls and clone size come from that table. The sample holds hundreds of thousands of clones; approximately 91% are singletons and the top ten take 7.3%.

The receptor was derived from a woman between 65 and 79 years old with COVID-19, enrolled during active disease. Specimen: peripheral blood. The chain links TRBV12-3 or TRBV12-4 to TRBJ1-1, with a possible D match to TRBD1 (5 bases). This chain's CDR3 is CASSFWTTEAFF. The DNA of the CDR3 is TGTGCCAGCAGTTTTTGGACAACTGAAGCTTTCTTT.